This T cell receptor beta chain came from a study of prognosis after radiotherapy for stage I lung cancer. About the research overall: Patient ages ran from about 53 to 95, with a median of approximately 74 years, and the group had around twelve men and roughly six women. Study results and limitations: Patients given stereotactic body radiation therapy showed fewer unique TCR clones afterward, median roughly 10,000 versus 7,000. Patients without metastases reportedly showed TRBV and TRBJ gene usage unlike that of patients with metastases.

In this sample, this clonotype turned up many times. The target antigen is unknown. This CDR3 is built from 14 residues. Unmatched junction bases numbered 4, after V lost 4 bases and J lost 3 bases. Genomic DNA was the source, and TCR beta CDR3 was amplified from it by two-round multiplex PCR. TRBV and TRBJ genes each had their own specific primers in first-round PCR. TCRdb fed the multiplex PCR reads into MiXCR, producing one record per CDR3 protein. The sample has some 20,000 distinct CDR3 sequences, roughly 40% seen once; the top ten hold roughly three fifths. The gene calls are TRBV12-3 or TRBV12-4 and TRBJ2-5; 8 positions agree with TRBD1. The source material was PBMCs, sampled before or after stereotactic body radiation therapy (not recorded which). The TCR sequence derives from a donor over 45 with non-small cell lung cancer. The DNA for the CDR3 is TGTGCCAGCAGTTATACGGACAGGGAAGAGACCCAGTACTTC. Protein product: CASSYTDREETQYF.